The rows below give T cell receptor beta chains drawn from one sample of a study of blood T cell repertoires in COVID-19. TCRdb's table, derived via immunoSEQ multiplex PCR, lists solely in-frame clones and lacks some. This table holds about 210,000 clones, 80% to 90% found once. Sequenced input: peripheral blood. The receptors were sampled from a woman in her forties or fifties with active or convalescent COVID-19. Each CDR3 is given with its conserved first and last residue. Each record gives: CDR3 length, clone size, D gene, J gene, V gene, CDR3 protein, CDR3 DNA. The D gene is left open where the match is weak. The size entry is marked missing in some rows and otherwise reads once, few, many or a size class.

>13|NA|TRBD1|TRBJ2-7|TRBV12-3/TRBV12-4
CASAWDREDEQYF
TGTGCCAGTGCTTGGGACAGGGAAGACGAGCAGTACTTC
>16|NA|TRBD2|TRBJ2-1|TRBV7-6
CASSSELAGVHNEQFF
TGTGCCAGCAGCTCCGAACTAGCGGGAGTTCACAATGAGCAGTTCTTC
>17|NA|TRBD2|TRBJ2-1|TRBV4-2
CASSQDLAGGLANEQFF
TGTGCCAGCAGCCAAGATCTCGCGGGGGGGCTCGCCAATGAGCAGTTCTTC
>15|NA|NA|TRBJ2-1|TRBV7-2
CASSLVGLSDNEQFF
TGTGCCAGCAGCTTAGTGGGTCTAAGCGACAATGAGCAGTTCTTC
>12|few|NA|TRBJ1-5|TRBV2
CASRGEGQPQHF
TGTGCCAGCAGAGGGGAGGGTCAGCCCCAGCATTTT
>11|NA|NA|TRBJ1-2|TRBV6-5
CASSYQGGYTF
TGTGCCAGCAGCTATCAGGGCGGCTACACCTTC
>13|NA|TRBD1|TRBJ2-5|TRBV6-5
CASWYRGKETQYF
TGTGCCAGCTGGTACAGGGGTAAAGAGACCCAGTACTTC
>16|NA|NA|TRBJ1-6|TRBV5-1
CASSLAGSRKNSPLHF
TGCGCCAGCAGCTTGGCAGGGTCCCGTAAGAATTCACCCCTCCACTTT
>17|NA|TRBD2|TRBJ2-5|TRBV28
CASSSTRGTSGRKTQYF
TGTGCCAGCAGTTCAACTCGAGGGACTAGCGGGAGGAAGACCCAGTACTTC
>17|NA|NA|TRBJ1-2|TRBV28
CASIQGSTGLSDYGYTF
TGTGCCAGCATCCAAGGGTCCACAGGGTTAAGTGACTATGGCTACACCTTC
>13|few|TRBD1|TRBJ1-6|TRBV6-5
CASNRGMNSPLHF
TGTGCCAGCAACAGGGGGATGAATTCACCCCTCCACTTT
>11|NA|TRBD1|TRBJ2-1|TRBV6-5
CATYRGNEQFF
TGTGCCACCTACAGGGGGAATGAGCAGTTCTTC
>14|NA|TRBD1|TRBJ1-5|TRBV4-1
CASSQGQGNQPQHF
TGCGCCAGCAGCCAGGGACAGGGGAATCAGCCCCAGCATTTT
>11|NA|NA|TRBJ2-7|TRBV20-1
CSAGLNYEQYF
TGCAGTGCTGGACTTAATTACGAGCAGTACTTC
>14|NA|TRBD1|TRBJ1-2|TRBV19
CASRSGQGFYGYTF
TGTGCCAGTAGGTCGGGACAGGGGTTCTATGGCTACACCTTC
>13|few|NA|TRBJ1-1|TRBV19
CASSSSLNTEAFF
TGTGCCAGTAGTTCCTCCCTGAACACTGAAGCTTTCTTT
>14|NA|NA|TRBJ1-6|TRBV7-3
CASSLVPTGSPLHF
TGTGCCAGCAGCTTAGTCCCCACGGGATCACCCCTCCACTTT
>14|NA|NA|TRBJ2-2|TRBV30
CAWSGGKNTGELFF
TGTGCCTGGAGTGGAGGCAAAAACACCGGGGAGCTGTTTTTT
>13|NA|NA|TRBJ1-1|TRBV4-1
CASRDIRDTEAFF
TGCGCCAGCCGGGACATAAGGGACACTGAAGCTTTCTTT
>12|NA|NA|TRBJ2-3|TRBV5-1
CASSRDGDTQYF
TGCGCCAGCAGCCGCGACGGGGATACGCAGTATTTT
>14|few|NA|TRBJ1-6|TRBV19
CASSMGAQNSPLHF
TGTGCCAGTAGTATGGGGGCGCAAAATTCACCCCTCCACTTT
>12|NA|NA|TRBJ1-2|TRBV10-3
CAISADIGGYTF
TGTGCCATCAGTGCTGATATTGGCGGCTACACCTTC
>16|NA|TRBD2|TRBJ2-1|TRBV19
CASSSGRATDYNEQFF
TGTGCCAGTAGTAGCGGGAGGGCCACTGACTATAATGAGCAGTTCTTC
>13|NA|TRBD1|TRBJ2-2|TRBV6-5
CASSYQGQRELFF
TGTGCCAGCAGTTACCAGGGACAGCGGGAGCTGTTTTTT
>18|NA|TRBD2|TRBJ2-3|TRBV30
CAWSPRTSGRLGTDTQYF
TGTGCCTGGTCCCCGCGGACTAGCGGGAGGTTAGGCACAGATACGCAGTATTTT
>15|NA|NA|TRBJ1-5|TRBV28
CASSLPRQTNQPQHF
TGTGCCAGCAGTTTGCCGCGACAGACGAATCAGCCCCAGCATTTT
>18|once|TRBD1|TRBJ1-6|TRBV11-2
CASSLDRQGTSQNSPLHF
TGTGCCAGCAGCTTAGATCGACAGGGAACTTCACAAAATTCACCCCTCCACTTT
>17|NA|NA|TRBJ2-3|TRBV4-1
CASSQGIGGGATDTQYF
TGCGCCAGCAGCCAAGGAATCGGAGGGGGGGCCACAGATACGCAGTATTTT
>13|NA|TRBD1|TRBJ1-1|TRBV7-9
CASSLGQATEAFF
TGTGCCAGCAGCCTAGGACAGGCTACTGAAGCTTTCTTT
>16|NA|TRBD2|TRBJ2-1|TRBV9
CASSVGLAGGSNEQFF
TGTGCCAGCAGCGTTGGACTAGCGGGGGGCTCCAATGAGCAGTTCTTC
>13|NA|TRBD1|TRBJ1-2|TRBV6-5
CASSYSGQDGYTF
TGTGCCAGCAGTTACTCAGGACAGGATGGCTACACCTTC
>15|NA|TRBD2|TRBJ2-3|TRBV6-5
CASKLAGGTIDTQYF
TGTGCCAGCAAACTAGCGGGAGGTACTATAGATACGCAGTATTTT
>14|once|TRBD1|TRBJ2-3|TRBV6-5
CASSRDSNTDTQYF
TGTGCCAGCAGCCGGGACAGCAACACAGATACGCAGTATTTT
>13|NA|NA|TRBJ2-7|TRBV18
CASSPSQGDEQYF
TGTGCCAGCTCACCATCACAGGGCGACGAGCAGTACTTC
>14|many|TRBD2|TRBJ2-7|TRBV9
CASSAAGDPYEQYF
TGTGCCAGCAGCGCAGCGGGAGACCCTTACGAGCAGTACTTC
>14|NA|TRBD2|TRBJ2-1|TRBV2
CASSVERGYNEQFF
TGTGCCAGCAGTGTGGAGCGGGGGTACAATGAGCAGTTCTTC
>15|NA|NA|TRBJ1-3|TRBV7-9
CASSSLRDIGNTIYF
TGTGCCAGCAGCTCGCTCCGGGACATTGGAAACACCATATATTTT
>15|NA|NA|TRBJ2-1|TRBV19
CASSPRRSSYNEQFF
TGTGCCAGTAGTCCCAGACGGAGCTCCTACAATGAGCAGTTCTTC
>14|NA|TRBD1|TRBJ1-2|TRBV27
CASSPRTGQYGYTF
TGTGCCAGCAGTCCAAGGACAGGGCAGTATGGCTACACCTTC
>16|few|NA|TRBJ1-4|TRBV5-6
CASSLRTGKGREKLFF
TGTGCCAGCAGCTTGCGCACAGGGAAAGGTCGTGAAAAACTGTTTTTT
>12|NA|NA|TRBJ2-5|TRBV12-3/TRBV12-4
CASSFGGETQYF
TGTGCCAGCAGTTTTGGGGGGGAGACCCAGTACTTC